Listed here are 11 T cell receptor beta chains from one sample, sequenced in a study of cytomegalovirus exposure and HLA in healthy donors. Amplification used 60 Vbeta primers and 13 Jbeta primers. Only in-frame clones appear in the TCRdb table, and some are missing; sequencing was by immunoSEQ multiplex PCR. This sample has 65,000 to 80,000 clones, with 79% found just once. The material sequenced was PBMCs. The source of these receptors is a woman in her thirties or forties in good health and CMV-seropositive.

Remarks on this clone: Other DNA sequences in the same sample also yield this CDR3. CDR3 sequence reads: CASSVLYEQYF. In DNA, the CDR3 is TGTGCCAGCAGCGTCCTTTACGAGCAGTACTTC. The chain joins TRBV2 to TRBJ2-7; D remains ambiguous. V was pared by 6 bases and J by 4 bases, with 7 bases between. Germline V lookup: CDR1 SNHLY, CDR2 FYNNEI. The CDR3 spans 11 residues.

This rearrangement joins TRBV18 to TRBJ1-5; D ambiguous. CDR1 and CDR2 from the germline V gene are KGHSH and LQKENI. V was clipped by 2 bases and J by 4 bases, with 6 bases between them. The CDR3 is 13 amino acids. DNA for the CDR3: TGTGCCAGCTCACCAGAGATGAATCAGCCCCAGCATTTT. Its protein product is CASSPEMNQPQHF. The full variable domain, in which reference TRBV18 and TRBJ1-5 provide the parts outside the CDR3, is NAGVMQNPRHLVRRRGQEARLRCSPMKGHSHVYWYRQLPEEGLKFMVYLQKENIIDESGMPKERFSAEFPKEGPSILRIQQVVRGDSAAYFCASSPEMNQPQHFGDGTRLSIL.

The chain couples TRBV5-1 to TRBJ2-7; TRBD2 aligns across 14 bases. V lost 0 bases, J lost 6 bases, and 5 bases stayed unmatched. The germline CDR1 and CDR2 sequences are SGHRS and YFSETQ. This CDR3 is built from 16 residues. The DNA of the CDR3 is TGCGCCAGCAGCTTGGCCCGGGGACTAGCGGGAGTCGAGCAGTACTTC. Protein: CASSLARGLAGVEQYF. The whole variable domain, remainder taken from reference TRBV5-1 and TRBJ2-7, is KAGVTQTPRYLIKTRGQQVTLSCSPISGHRSVSWYQQTPGQGLQFLFEYFSETQRNKGNFPGRFSGRQFSNSRSEMNVSTLELGDSALYLCASSLARGLAGVEQYFGPGTRLTVT.

The chain recombines TRBV2 with TRBJ2-1, with a tentative D call TRBD2 (5 bases). Germline CDR1 reads SNHLY; CDR2 reads FYNNEI. The V end lost 3 bases, the J end lost 8 bases, and 14 bases lay between the germline ends. The CDR3 totals 14 residues. DNA of the CDR3: TGTGCCAGCAGTGAGGTCGGGATCGCATATGAGCAGTTCTTC. Protein product: CASSEVGIAYEQFF.

The gene calls are TRBV7-2 and TRBJ2-4; 9 bases line up with TRBD1. Germline V gene data show CDR1 as SGHTA and CDR2 as FQGNSA. The CDR3 sequence is 18 residues long. Losses at the gene ends were 1 base for V and 2 bases for J; bases not matched to a gene: 9. DNA of the CDR3: TGTGCCAGCAGCTTAGGTCCAACAGGGGGCGCCTCCAAAAACATTCAGTACTTC. Protein: CASSLGPTGGASKNIQYF.

The rearrangement uses TRBV27 and TRBJ2-1; D is unresolved. The CDR3 is 16 residues long. Trimming cost V 5 bases and J 8 bases, with 22 bases left between them. CDR1 and CDR2 (germline): MNHEY, SMNVEV (reference sequence). The CDR3: CASSLIPGLPSYEQFF. CDR3 sequence (DNA): TGTGCCAGCAGTCTCATACCGGGTTTACCATCATATGAGCAGTTCTTC.

This clone was detected once. This chain joins TRBV2 and TRBJ1-5; TRBD1 is a possible D gene (5 bases). The CDR3 covers 15 residues. The germline CDR1 and CDR2 sequences are SNHLY and FYNNEI. Deletions cut 3 bases from V and 5 bases from J, with 14 bases between. The CDR3 protein is CASSEGGTIYQPQHF. CDR3 nucleotide sequence: TGTGCCAGCAGTGAGGGGGGGACGATATATCAGCCCCAGCATTTT.

This clone is a singleton in its sample. The chain employs TRBV7-3 and TRBJ2-2, with D maybe TRBD1 (6 bases). V lost 8 bases, J lost 7 bases, and 17 bases lay in between. Germline CDR1 SGHTA, CDR2 FQGTGA. This CDR3 contains 14 residues. In DNA form, the CDR3 reads TGTGCCAGCCAATCATACAGGGCAGGCGGGGAGCTGTTTTTT. It translates to CASQSYRAGGELFF.

The rearrangement uses TRBV29-1 and TRBJ1-2; TRBD1 matches at 7 bases. The CDR3 consists of 13 residues. The V segment lost 4 bases and the J segment 2 bases; nucleotides outside the gene matches: 4. Germline V gene sequence: CDR1 SQVTM, CDR2 ANQGSEA. CDR3 coding DNA: TGCAGCGTTGTATTGGACAGGAACTATGGCTACACCTTC. Translating gives CSVVLDRNYGYTF.

The CDR3 is CAWSGSTNEKLFF. DNA for the CDR3: TGTGCCTGGAGTGGTTCTACTAATGAAAAACTGTTTTTT. The chain links TRBV30 to TRBJ1-4; D remains ambiguous. CDR3 size: 13 residues. Germline loops: CDR1 GTSNPN, CDR2 SVGIG (reference sequence). Trimming removed 1 base from V and 2 bases from J, with 5 bases in between.

The chain recombines TRBV6-1 with TRBJ1-5, with 7 bases lining up with TRBD1. This CDR3 is 14 amino acids long. V lost 2 bases to trimming and J lost 6 bases; unmatched junction nucleotides: 4. Germline lookup yields CDR1 MNHNS and CDR2 SASEGT. DNA of the CDR3: TGTGCCAGCAGTGAAAGGGCAGGGGGTCAGCCCCAGCATTTT. As protein: CASSERAGGQPQHF.